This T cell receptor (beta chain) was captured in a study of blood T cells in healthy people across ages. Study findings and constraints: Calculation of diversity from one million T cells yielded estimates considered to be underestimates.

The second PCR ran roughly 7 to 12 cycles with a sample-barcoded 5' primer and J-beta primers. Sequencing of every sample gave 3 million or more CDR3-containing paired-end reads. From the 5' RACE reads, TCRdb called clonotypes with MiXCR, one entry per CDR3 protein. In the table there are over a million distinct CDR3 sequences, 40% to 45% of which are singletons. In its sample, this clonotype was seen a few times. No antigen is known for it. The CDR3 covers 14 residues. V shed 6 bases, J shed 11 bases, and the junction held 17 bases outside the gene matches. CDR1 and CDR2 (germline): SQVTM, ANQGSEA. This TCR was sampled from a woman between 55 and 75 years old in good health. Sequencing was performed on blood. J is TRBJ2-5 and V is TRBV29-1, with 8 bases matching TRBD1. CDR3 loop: CSVTTGAVYNEQYF. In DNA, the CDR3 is TGCAGCGTCACGACAGGGGCCGTCTACAATGAGCAGTACTTC.